The entry below gives a single T cell receptor (beta chain) sequence along with its context. The entry originates in a study of blood T cell repertoires in COVID-19. The assay was immunoSEQ multiplex PCR, and TCRdb's table has in-frame clones only and misses some. The sample records 450,000 to 600,000 clones, around 90% being singletons. This CDR3 region has 15 residues. The V segment lost 5 bases and the J segment 6 bases; nucleotides outside the gene matches: 9. Germline CDR1 is LNHDA and CDR2 is SQIVND (reference sequence). This chain joins TRBV19 and TRBJ1-4; 7 bases align to TRBD1. The sample taken for sequencing was PBMCs or T cells enriched from blood (not recorded which). The sequence derives from a woman aged 18-30 years who had recovered from COVID-19. The CDR3, as DNA: TGTGCCAGTAGTCCCCGGGACAGCTATTATGAAAAACTGTTTTTT. This translates into CASSPRDSYYEKLFF.